Shown below are 28 T cell receptor beta chains from a single sample sequenced in a study of a mutant IDH1 vaccine in newly diagnosed glioma. No antigen has been assigned to these receptors. Time point specified: week 47, end of study. Topical imiquimod accompanied each vaccine dose, which consisted of 300 ug of mutant IDH1 20-mer peptide. Sequencing used immunoSEQ multiplex PCR; TCRdb keeps in-frame clones, though not all of them. The sample lists almost 95,000 clones; approximately 89% were seen once. The specimen comprised PBMCs, sampled from a glioma patient whose treatment included an IDH1 peptide vaccine. The receptors were gathered from a woman aged 50 to 60 with glioma.

The CDR3 region has the DNA TGTGCCAGCAGCTTAGAATTGCGGAGCTCCTACGAGCAGTACTTC. Protein sequence: CASSLELRSSYEQYF. The chain employs TRBV7-6 and TRBJ2-7; no reliable D call. The CDR3 has 15 amino acids. CDR1 SGHVS and CDR2 FNYEAQ come from the germline V gene. V lost 1 base to trimming and J lost 0 bases, with 10 bases between them.

This sequence joins TRBV18 and TRBJ1-4, with unresolved D. CDR3 length equals 16 residues. Germline V CDR1 and CDR2: KGHSH, LQKENI. Trimming removed 3 bases at V and 7 bases at J, with 18 bases between. CDR3 DNA: TGTGCCAGCTCACCTAAGGGAAGCACCCAAGTTGAAAAACTGTTTTTT. This gives the protein CASSPKGSTQVEKLFF.

The chain carries TRBV28 and TRBJ2-1, with 9 nucleotides matching TRBD2. Per the germline V gene, CDR1 is MDHEN and CDR2 is SYDVKM. The V segment lost 6 bases and the J segment 1 base; nucleotides outside the gene matches: 7. This CDR3 comprises 16 residues. CDR3 protein: CASSSLTSGSYNEQFF. CDR3 DNA: TGTGCCAGCAGCTCACTAACTAGCGGGTCCTACAATGAGCAGTTCTTC.

The V call is TRBV2, the J call TRBJ1-1; D gene unclear. CDR3 length: 13 amino acids. Germline assignment: CDR1 SNHLY and CDR2 FYNNEI. V lost 5 bases and J 1 base, leaving 8 bases between the germline ends. The CDR3 DNA reads as TGTGCCAGCAGTTCTGACGCGAACACTGAAGCTTTCTTT. This translates into CASSSDANTEAFF.

The CDR3 DNA follows: TGCGCCAGCAGTGAGTCGAAGTATGGCTACACCTTC. As protein: CASSESKYGYTF. V gene TRBV10-2 combines with J gene TRBJ1-2; D uncertain. V was shortened by 0 bases and J by 5 bases, with 4 bases between the two germline ends. Germline CDR1 WSHSY, CDR2 SAAADI. The CDR3 runs to 12 residues.

The chain recombines TRBV19 with TRBJ2-7; TRBD1 matches at 8 bases. Germline V gives CDR1 LNHDA, CDR2 SQIVND (reference sequence). This CDR3 comprises 15 residues. After removal of 0 bases from V and 4 bases from J, the junction contained 5 bases not matched to a gene. CDR3 sequence reads: CASSIEQGAYYEQYF. The CDR3 region has the DNA TGTGCCAGTAGTATAGAGCAGGGGGCCTATTACGAGCAGTACTTC.

This sequence joins TRBV18 and TRBJ1-1; D gene unclear. Germline CDR1 is KGHSH and CDR2 is LQKENI. There are 15 residues in the CDR3. V was pared by 2 bases and J by 0 bases, with 10 bases between. CDR3 in amino acids: CASSPAANLNTEAFF. The CDR3 nucleotides are TGTGCCAGCTCACCAGCAGCGAATTTGAACACTGAAGCTTTCTTT.

This clone was recorded once. V and J are TRBV7-9 and TRBJ2-1; D uncertain. The V and J ends lost 6 bases and 7 bases respectively, with 16 bases between them. Germline assignment: CDR1 SEHNR and CDR2 FQNEAQ (reference sequence). The CDR3 covers 14 residues. In DNA, the CDR3 is TGTGCCAGCAGTCCTCCAGGTTTCGGAAATGAGCAGTTCTTC. Encoded protein: CASSPPGFGNEQFF.

This clone was counted once. The V call is TRBV12-5, the J call TRBJ2-5, with D maybe TRBD2 (5 bases). The V gene lost 3 bases and the J gene lost 7 bases, with 6 bases spanning the gap. The CDR3 has 11 amino acids. CDR1 and CDR2 (germline): LGHNT, FRNRAP. Here the CDR3 reads CASGLSGTQYF. Written as DNA, the CDR3 is TGTGCTAGTGGTTTAAGCGGGACCCAGTACTTC.

The chain employs TRBV5-4 and TRBJ2-5; possible D gene TRBD1, 6 bases. Germline lookup yields CDR1 SGHNT and CDR2 YYREEE (reference sequence). The CDR3 runs to 14 residues. V lost 5 bases and J lost 4, with 15 bases in between. CDR3 region: CASSYLGGPETQYF. CDR3 bases: TGTGCCAGCAGTTACCTAGGGGGTCCAGAGACCCAGTACTTC.

The chain is built from TRBV2 and TRBJ2-1, with TRBD2 as a possible D gene (5 bases). Trimming cost V 9 bases and J 0 bases, with 9 bases left between them. The CDR3 covers 13 residues. The germline CDR1 and CDR2 sequences are SNHLY and FYNNEI. Written as DNA, the CDR3 is TGTGCCAGGACCCGGGACTCCTACAATGAGCAGTTCTTC. It yields the protein CARTRDSYNEQFF.

The J gene is TRBJ1-2, the V gene TRBV27; 7 bases line up with TRBD1. CDR3 size: 15 residues. V gave up 5 bases and J gave up 4 bases; unmatched junction bases: 10. Per germline, CDR1 MNHEY and CDR2 SMNVEV (reference sequence). The CDR3 region has the DNA TGTGCCAGCAGTCCCCTTCGACAGGGAGGCTATGGCTACACCTTC. Its protein product is CASSPLRQGGYGYTF.

V gene TRBV11-2 combines with J gene TRBJ2-7, with 10 bases fitting TRBD2. The CDR3 sequence is 14 residues long. V shed 5 bases, J shed 3 bases, and the junction held 4 bases outside the gene matches. The V gene's germline CDR1 is SGHAT and CDR2 FQNNGV. The CDR3 spells CASSPGTSDYEQYF. As DNA, the CDR3 is TGTGCCAGCAGCCCCGGGACTAGCGACTACGAGCAGTACTTC.

V usage is TRBV5-1 and J usage is TRBJ1-4; D ambiguous. V lost 2 bases to trimming and J lost 4 bases, with 9 bases between them. This CDR3 has 14 residues. In germline, CDR1 is SGHRS, CDR2 YFSETQ. CDR3 sequence reads: CASSFGGDNEKLFF. As DNA, the CDR3 is TGCGCCAGCAGCTTTGGTGGGGATAATGAAAAACTGTTTTTT.

The V call is TRBV6-5, the J call TRBJ2-5; weak D call: TRBD2 (5 bases). The germline V and J ends were trimmed by 0 bases and 4 bases, with 6 bases remaining between them. Germline V CDR1 and CDR2: MNHEY, SVGAGI. The CDR3 is made up of 13 amino acids. Here the CDR3 DNA reads TGTGCCAGCAGTTACTCGGGAGCAGAGACCCAGTACTTC. Translated: CASSYSGAETQYF.

V is TRBV30 and J is TRBJ1-3, with unresolved D. Germline CDR1 and CDR2: GTSNPN and SVGIG (reference sequence). This CDR3 comprises 14 residues. With 3 bases removed from V and 1 base from J, the gap between germline ends came to 10 bases. The CDR3 loop is CAWSRTGSGNTIYF. For the CDR3, the DNA is TGTGCCTGGAGCCGGACTGGGTCTGGAAACACCATATATTTT.

The chain carries TRBV2 and TRBJ2-3; D remains unclear. Germline V gene lookup returns CDR1 SNHLY and CDR2 FYNNEI. V shed 5 bases and J shed 8 bases, with 14 bases lying between them. The CDR3 has 13 residues. CDR3 sequence reads: CASSLNPLGTQYF. Written as DNA, the CDR3 is TGTGCCAGCAGTTTGAATCCCCTAGGTACGCAGTATTTT.

V and J are TRBV28 and TRBJ2-7, with 7 nucleotides matching TRBD2. Germline assignment: CDR1 MDHEN and CDR2 SYDVKM. The CDR3 is made up of 15 amino acids. The J segment lost 0 bases and the V segment lost 3 bases, leaving 5 bases of the junction unmatched. The CDR3 loop is CASSFPGRSSYEQYF. The DNA for the CDR3 is TGTGCCAGCAGTTTCCCCGGGAGGAGCTCCTACGAGCAGTACTTC.

CDR3 loop: CASSHQGNYGYTF. CDR3 coding DNA: TGTGCCAGCAGCCATCAGGGAAACTATGGCTACACCTTC. The rearrangement uses TRBV7-9 and TRBJ1-2; perhaps TRBD1 as D (5 bases). The CDR3 length is 13 residues. Trimming pared 5 bases from V and 2 bases from J, leaving 9 bases between. Germline values: CDR1 SEHNR, CDR2 FQNEAQ (reference sequence).

The chain couples TRBV6-1 to TRBJ1-3; D unclear. The CDR3 has 16 residues. From germline, CDR1 is MNHNS and CDR2 SASEGT. V lost 1 base, J lost 0 bases, and 10 bases lay in between. CDR3: CASSEEGRNSGNTIYF. The CDR3 coding sequence is TGTGCCAGCAGTGAAGAGGGCAGGAACTCTGGAAACACCATATATTTT.

CDR3 protein: CASSREGLAGGEQYF. The CDR3, as DNA: TGTGCCAGCAGCCGAGAAGGTCTAGCGGGAGGCGAGCAGTACTTC. V usage is TRBV11-2 and J usage is TRBJ2-7; 11 nucleotides match TRBD2. CDR1 and CDR2 from the germline V gene are SGHAT and FQNNGV. With 5 bases clipped from V and 6 bases from J, the junction kept 9 bases outside the gene matches. This CDR3 has 15 amino acids.

The rearrangement joins TRBV14 to TRBJ1-1, with unresolved D. Trimming removed 3 bases from V and 4 bases from J, with 9 bases in between. Germline V gene sequence: CDR1 SGHDN, CDR2 FVKESK. The CDR3 has 13 residues. In DNA, the CDR3 is TGTGCCAGCAGCCAGGGAGGAGCCACTGAAGCTTTCTTT. This sequence encodes CASSQGGATEAFF.

V gene TRBV6-5 combines with J gene TRBJ2-7, with 7 bases lining up with TRBD2. V was pared by 6 bases and J by 2 bases, with 10 bases of the junction left unmatched. The CDR3 runs 15 residues. CDR1 is MNHEY, CDR2 SVGAGI, per germline. CDR3 loop: CASSSKRGLTYEQYF. The CDR3 coding sequence is TGTGCCAGCAGCTCGAAGCGGGGACTAACCTACGAGCAGTACTTC.

This chain uses TRBV7-9 with TRBJ2-5; 7 bases agree with TRBD1. Per germline, CDR1 SEHNR and CDR2 FQNEAQ (reference sequence). The CDR3 covers 16 residues. The V segment lost 7 bases and the J segment 2 bases; nucleotides outside the gene matches: 13. CDR3 bases: TGTGCCAGCACCTACCAGGGGGAAGGCAGTCAAGAGACCCAGTACTTC. Translating it yields CASTYQGEGSQETQYF. Full variable domain (remainder filled in from reference TRBV7-9 and TRBJ2-5): DTGVSQNPRHKITKRGQNVTFRCDPISEHNRLYWYRQTLGQGPEFLTYFQNEAQLEKSRLLSDRFSAERPKGSFSTLEIQRTEQGDSAMYLCASTYQGEGSQETQYFGPGTRLLVL.

V is TRBV9 and J is TRBJ2-4; a possible D gene is TRBD2 (6 bases). CDR1 and CDR2 (germline): SGDLS, YYNGEE. With 4 bases removed from V and 1 base from J, the gap between germline ends came to 12 bases. The CDR3 spans 15 residues. The CDR3 DNA reads as TGTGCCAGCAGCCCGGGGGTGGAGGCCAAAAACATTCAGTACTTC. This sequence encodes CASSPGVEAKNIQYF.

This clone was detected only once. The gene calls are TRBV29-1 and TRBJ2-1, with TRBD2 matching over 12 bases. The CDR3 length is 14 residues. Trimming cost V 6 bases and J 7 bases; bases outside gene matches: 7. Germline CDR1 SQVTM, CDR2 ANQGSEA. CDR3 amino acids: CSVLTSGSGNEQFF. The DNA for the CDR3 is TGCAGCGTCCTGACTAGCGGGAGTGGTAATGAGCAGTTCTTC.

This sequence joins TRBV7-9 and TRBJ2-3; 11 positions match TRBD2. This CDR3 region has 16 residues. The germline gives CDR1 SEHNR, CDR2 FQNEAQ (reference sequence). V was clipped by 5 bases and J by 3 bases; unmatched bases: 7. This chain's CDR3 is CASSPTGLAETDTQYF. CDR3 DNA: TGTGCCAGCAGCCCAACGGGACTAGCGGAGACAGATACGCAGTATTTT.

The chain links TRBV29-1 to TRBJ1-1, with a weak D call TRBD1 (6 bases). In germline, CDR1 is SQVTM, CDR2 ANQGSEA. Trimming removed 4 bases from V and 1 base from J, with 13 bases in between. The CDR3 length is 14 residues. The chain's CDR3 is CSVVRGAGNTEAFF. CDR3 DNA: TGCAGCGTTGTTCGGGGGGCAGGGAACACTGAAGCTTTCTTT. The full variable domain, in which reference TRBV29-1 and TRBJ1-1 provide the parts outside the CDR3, is SAVISQKPSRDICQRGTSLTIQCQVDSQVTMMFWYRQQPGQSLTLIATANQGSEATYESGFVIDKFPISRPNLTFSTLTVSNMSPEDSSIYLCSVVRGAGNTEAFFGQGTRLTVV.